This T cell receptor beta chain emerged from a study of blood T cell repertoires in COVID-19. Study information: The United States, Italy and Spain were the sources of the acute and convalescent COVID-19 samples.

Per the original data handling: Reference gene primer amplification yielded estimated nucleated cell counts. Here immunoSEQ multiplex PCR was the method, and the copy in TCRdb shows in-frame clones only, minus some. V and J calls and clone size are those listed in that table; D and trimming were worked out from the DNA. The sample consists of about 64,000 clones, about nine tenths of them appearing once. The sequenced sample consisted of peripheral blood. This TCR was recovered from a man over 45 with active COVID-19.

This chain's CDR3 is CASSHLSTGELFF. The CDR3, as DNA: TGTGCCAGCAGCCATCTGTCCACCGGGGAGCTGTTTTTT. This chain connects TRBV3-1 (or the pseudogene TRBV3-2) to TRBJ2-2; D is undetermined. Trimming took off 3 bases at V and 4 bases at J, with 6 bases between the two ends. The CDR3 spans 13 residues. Germline V CDR1 and CDR2: LGHDT, YNNKEL (reference sequence).